Listed here are 10 T cell receptor beta chains from one sample, sequenced in a study of T cells after yellow fever vaccination. TCRdb processed the 5' RACE reads anew with MiXCR; each CDR3 protein has one entry. The sample consists of about 300,000 distinct CDR3 sequences, approximately 10% of them appearing once. Sample: CD4+ T cells sorted from PBMCs, taken 5 days after the yellow fever booster vaccination. The origin of the receptors is a man in his late teens or twenties who received the YFV17D yellow fever vaccine.

This chain joins TRBV9 and TRBJ2-5; 8 nucleotides line up with TRBD2. The junction had 12 bases not matched to a gene; V was cut back by 4 bases and J by 4 bases. The germline gives CDR1 SGDLS, CDR2 YYNGEE. This CDR3 region has 16 residues. The CDR3 DNA reads as TGTGCCAGCAGCCTGATGTCGGGGGGGCCGGGAGAGACCCAGTACTTC. This gives the protein CASSLMSGGPGETQYF.

This clonotype was counted between two and nine times. The chain employs TRBV7-2 and TRBJ1-6, with D possibly matching TRBD1 (5 bases). The V gene's germline CDR1 is SGHTA and CDR2 FQGNSA. CDR3 length: 16 residues. V dropped 6 bases and J dropped 7 bases, with 19 bases sitting between them. The CDR3 reads CASRSGWDGKNSPLHF. CDR3 DNA sequence: TGTGCCAGCAGATCAGGGTGGGACGGGAAAAATTCACCCCTCCACTTT.

This chain links TRBV7-2 with TRBJ1-1, with 7 positions matching TRBD1. CDR1 and CDR2 from the germline V gene are SGHTA and FQGNSA. This CDR3 region has 14 residues. Trimming at V came to 5 bases and at J to 4 bases, leaving 7 bases not matched to a gene. The DNA of the CDR3 is TGTGCCAGCAGCGTAGGGGGCTGGGGCACTGAAGCTTTCTTT. This encodes CASSVGGWGTEAFF.

This clonotype was picked up many times. The chain links TRBV7-3 to TRBJ2-7; D is ambiguous. V was pared by 1 base and J by 3 bases, with 13 bases between. CDR3 length equals 15 residues. CDR1 and CDR2 (germline): SGHTA, FQGTGA. This CDR3 is CASSLNPARIYEQYF. DNA of the CDR3: TGTGCCAGCAGCTTAAATCCGGCGCGAATCTACGAGCAGTACTTC.

A few counts support this clonotype. The chain carries TRBV6-1 and TRBJ1-5; D remains unclear. Germline loops: CDR1 MNHNS, CDR2 SASEGT. V was cut by 2 bases and J by 4 bases, with 6 bases left in between. The CDR3 totals 13 residues. CDR3 sequence: CASSENENQPQHF. DNA of the CDR3: TGTGCCAGCAGTGAAAACGAAAATCAGCCCCAGCATTTT.

The chain uses TRBV7-9 and TRBJ1-1; D is unresolved. V was trimmed by 3 bases and J by 7 bases, leaving 12 bases between them. There are 13 residues in the CDR3. Germline CDR1 reads SEHNR; CDR2 reads FQNEAQ (reference sequence). The CDR3 DNA reads TGTGCCAGCAGCTTTTGGGCAGAAAGTGAAGCTTTCTTT. Translated, it gives CASSFWAESEAFF.

This clonotype was observed at least ten times. The chain combines TRBV12-3 or TRBV12-4 with TRBJ2-1; 11 bases are a match to TRBD1. V lost 8 bases, J lost 6 bases, and 3 bases stayed unmatched. CDR3 length: 13 residues. The CDR3: CASSGTGGNEQFF. The CDR3 nucleotides read TGTGCCAGCTCCGGGACAGGGGGCAATGAGCAGTTCTTC.

This clonotype appeared many times. One junction end disagrees with the germline gene, perhaps due to a read error. The J gene is TRBJ2-1, the V gene TRBV20-1, with D possibly being TRBD2 (6 bases). Germline V gene data show CDR1 as DFQATT and CDR2 as SNEGSKA (reference sequence). The CDR3 runs 13 residues. CDR3 protein: CSARRATSPYGIF. The CDR3 DNA follows: TGCAGTGCTAGAAGGGCCACTAGCCCCTACGGGATCTTC.

The sample holds many counts of this clonotype. The chain recombines TRBV4-1 with TRBJ1-3, with D possibly being TRBD1 (6 bases). Trimming stripped 1 base from V and 6 bases from J, with 16 bases between. The CDR3 is made up of 16 amino acids. Germline V gene lookup returns CDR1 MGHRA and CDR2 YSYEKL. The CDR3 loop reads CASSQGLRTVANTIYF. The CDR3 DNA reads as TGCGCCAGCAGCCAAGGGCTAAGGACAGTGGCAAACACCATATATTTT.

This clonotype occurred a few times. The chain joins TRBV7-9 to TRBJ2-2; D gene unclear. The CDR3 spans 13 residues. Between the trimmed V and J ends, which lost 3 bases and 10 bases, there was a span of 12 bases. The germline CDR1 and CDR2 sequences are SEHNR and FQNEAQ (reference sequence). CDR3 DNA sequence: TGTGCCAGCAGCTTCCAAGATGTGTTGGAGCTGTTTTTT. It translates to CASSFQDVLELFF.